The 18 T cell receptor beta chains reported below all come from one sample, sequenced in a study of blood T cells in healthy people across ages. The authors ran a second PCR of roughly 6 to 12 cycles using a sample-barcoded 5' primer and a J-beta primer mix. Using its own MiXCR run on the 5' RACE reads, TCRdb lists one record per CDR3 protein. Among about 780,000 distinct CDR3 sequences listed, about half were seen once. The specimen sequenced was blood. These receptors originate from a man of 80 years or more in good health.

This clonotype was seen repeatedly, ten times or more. CDR3 protein: CSVGTSGGGTQYF. The CDR3 nucleotides are TGCAGCGTTGGTACTAGCGGGGGGGGGACCCAGTACTTC. The chain couples TRBV29-1 to TRBJ2-5; 13 bases fit TRBD2. The CDR3 sequence is 13 residues long. Trimming at V came to 4 bases and at J to 7 bases, leaving 3 bases not matched to a gene. The germline V gene has CDR1 SQVTM and CDR2 ANQGSEA.

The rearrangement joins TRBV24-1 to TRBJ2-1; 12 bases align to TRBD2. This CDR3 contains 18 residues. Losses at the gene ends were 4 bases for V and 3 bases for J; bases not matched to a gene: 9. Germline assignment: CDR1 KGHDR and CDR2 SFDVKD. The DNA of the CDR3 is TGTGCCACCAGTGACACCACCGGACTAGCGGGAAGCTACAATGAGCAGTTCTTC. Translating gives CATSDTTGLAGSYNEQFF.

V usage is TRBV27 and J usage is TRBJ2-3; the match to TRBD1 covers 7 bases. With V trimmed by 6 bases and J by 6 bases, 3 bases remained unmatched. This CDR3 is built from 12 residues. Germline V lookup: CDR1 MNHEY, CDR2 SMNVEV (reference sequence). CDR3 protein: CASRTGLDTQYF. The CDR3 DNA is TGTGCCAGCAGGACAGGGTTGGATACGCAGTATTTT.

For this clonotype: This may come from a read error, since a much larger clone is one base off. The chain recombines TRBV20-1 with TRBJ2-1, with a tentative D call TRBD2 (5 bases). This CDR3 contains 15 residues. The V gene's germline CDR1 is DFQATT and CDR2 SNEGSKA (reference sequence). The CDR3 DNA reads TGCAGTGCTAGGCTATGGGGTGGTAGCGACAATAAGCAGTTCTTC. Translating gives CSARLWGGSDNKQFF.

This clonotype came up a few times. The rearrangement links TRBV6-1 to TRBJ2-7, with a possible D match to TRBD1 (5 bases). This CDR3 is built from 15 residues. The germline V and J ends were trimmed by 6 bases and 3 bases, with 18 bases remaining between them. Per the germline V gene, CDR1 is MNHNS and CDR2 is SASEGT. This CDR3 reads CASRRISLGDYEQYF. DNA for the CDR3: TGTGCCAGCAGAAGGATATCGCTAGGGGACTACGAGCAGTACTTC.

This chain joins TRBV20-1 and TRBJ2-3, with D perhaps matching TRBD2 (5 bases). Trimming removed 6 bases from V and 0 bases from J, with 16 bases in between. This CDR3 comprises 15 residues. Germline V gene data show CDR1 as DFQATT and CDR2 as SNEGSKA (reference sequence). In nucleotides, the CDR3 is TGCAGTGCAATTGGACCAGCGGATAGCACAGATACGCAGTATTTT. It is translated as CSAIGPADSTDTQYF.

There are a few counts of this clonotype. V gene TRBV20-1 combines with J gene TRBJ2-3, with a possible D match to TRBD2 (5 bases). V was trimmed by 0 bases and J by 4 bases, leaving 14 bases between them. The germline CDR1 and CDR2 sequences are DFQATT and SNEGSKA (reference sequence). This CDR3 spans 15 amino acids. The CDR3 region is CSAREVNSGADTQYF. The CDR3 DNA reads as TGCAGTGCTAGAGAGGTCAATTCCGGGGCAGATACGCAGTATTTT.

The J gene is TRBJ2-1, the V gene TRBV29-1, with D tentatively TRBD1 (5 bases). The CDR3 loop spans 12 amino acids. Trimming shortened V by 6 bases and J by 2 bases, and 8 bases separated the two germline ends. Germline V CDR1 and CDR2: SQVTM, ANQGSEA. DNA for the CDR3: TGCAGCGTCGACAGTCCCTACAATGAGCAGTTCTTC. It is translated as CSVDSPYNEQFF.

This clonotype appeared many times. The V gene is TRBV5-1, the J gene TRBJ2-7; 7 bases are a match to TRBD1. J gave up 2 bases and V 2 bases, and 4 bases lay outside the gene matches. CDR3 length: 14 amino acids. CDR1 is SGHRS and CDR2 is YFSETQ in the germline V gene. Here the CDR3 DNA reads TGCGCCAGCAGCTTAAACAGGGGACCCTACGAGCAGTACTTC. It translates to CASSLNRGPYEQYF.

CDR3 residues: CASNTVSGGTQYF. In DNA, the CDR3 is TGTGCCAGCAACACGGTTAGCGGGGGGACCCAGTACTTC. The chain joins TRBV12-3 or TRBV12-4 to TRBJ2-5; 9 bases are a match to TRBD2. J gave up 7 bases and V 7 bases, and 7 bases lay outside the gene matches. The length of the CDR3 is 13 residues.

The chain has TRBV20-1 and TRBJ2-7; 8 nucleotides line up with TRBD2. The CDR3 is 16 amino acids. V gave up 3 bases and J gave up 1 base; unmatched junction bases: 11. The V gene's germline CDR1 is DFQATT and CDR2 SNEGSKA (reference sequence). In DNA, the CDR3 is TGCAGTGCTAGTGGGGGACCCGGGACTAGTTCCTACGAGCAGTACTTC. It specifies CSASGGPGTSSYEQYF.

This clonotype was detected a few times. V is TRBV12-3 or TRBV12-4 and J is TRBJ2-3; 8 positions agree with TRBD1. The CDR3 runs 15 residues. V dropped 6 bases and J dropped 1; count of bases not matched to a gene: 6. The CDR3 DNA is TGTGCCAGCAGACGGGACAGGAGAGGCACAGATACGCAGTATTTT. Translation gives CASRRDRRGTDTQYF.

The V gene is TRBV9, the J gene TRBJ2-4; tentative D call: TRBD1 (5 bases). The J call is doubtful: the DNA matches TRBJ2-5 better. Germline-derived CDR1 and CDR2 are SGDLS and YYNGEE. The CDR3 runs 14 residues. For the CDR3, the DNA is TGTGCCAGCAGCGTGGGGCGTAACCAAGAGACCCAGTACTTC. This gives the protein CASSVGRNQETQYF.

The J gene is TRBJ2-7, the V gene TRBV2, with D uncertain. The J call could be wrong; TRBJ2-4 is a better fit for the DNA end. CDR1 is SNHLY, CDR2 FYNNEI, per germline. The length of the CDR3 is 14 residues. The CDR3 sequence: CASSGSRRQNIQYF. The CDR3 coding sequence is TGTGCCAGCAGTGGATCGCGAAGGCAAAACATTCAGTACTTC.

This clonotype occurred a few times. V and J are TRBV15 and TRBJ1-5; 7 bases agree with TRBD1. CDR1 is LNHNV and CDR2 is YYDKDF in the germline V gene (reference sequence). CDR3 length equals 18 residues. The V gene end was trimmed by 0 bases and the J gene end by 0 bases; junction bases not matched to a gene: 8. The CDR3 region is CATSRDSNTGDSNQPQHF. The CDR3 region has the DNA TGTGCCACCAGCAGAGACTCGAATACAGGGGATAGCAATCAGCCCCAGCATTTT.

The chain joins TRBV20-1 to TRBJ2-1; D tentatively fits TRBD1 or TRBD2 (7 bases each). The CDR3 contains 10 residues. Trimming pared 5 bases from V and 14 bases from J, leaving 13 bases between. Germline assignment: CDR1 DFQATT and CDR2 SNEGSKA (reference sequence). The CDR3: CSAPSGTEFF. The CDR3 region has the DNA TGCAGTGCTCCAAGCGGGACAGAGTTCTTC.

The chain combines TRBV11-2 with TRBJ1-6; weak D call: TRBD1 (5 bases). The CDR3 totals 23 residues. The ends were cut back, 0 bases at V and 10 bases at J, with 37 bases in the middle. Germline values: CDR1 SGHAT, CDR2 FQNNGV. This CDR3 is CASSLERVWWGGIYSPHVSPLHF. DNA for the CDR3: TGTGCCAGCAGCTTAGAGCGCGTGTGGTGGGGGGGGATTTACAGCCCGCACGTCTCACCCCTCCACTTT.

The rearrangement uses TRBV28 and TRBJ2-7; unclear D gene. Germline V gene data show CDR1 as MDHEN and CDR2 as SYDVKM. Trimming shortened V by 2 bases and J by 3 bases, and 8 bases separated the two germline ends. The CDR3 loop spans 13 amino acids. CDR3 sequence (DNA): TGTGCCAGCAGTTTAGGGCCCTACTACGAGCAGTACTTC. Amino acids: CASSLGPYYEQYF.